What follows are 24 T cell receptor beta chains derived from one specimen sequenced in a study of OX40 agonist ivuxolimab in advanced cancers. Sequencing was performed with immunoSEQ multiplex PCR; in TCRdb, only in-frame clones are kept and a portion is missing. The sample includes over 65,000 clones, around 87% of them seen just once. This material consisted of CD4+ or CD8+ T cells sorted from blood, taken in a trial of the OX40 agonist ivuxolimab. The receptors come from an adult with an advanced solid tumor such as melanoma, head and neck, liver or kidney cancer.

This chain connects TRBV6-5 to TRBJ1-6, with no clear D. The CDR3 has 15 residues. The germline V gene has CDR1 MNHEY and CDR2 SVGAGI. Trimming left V 2 bases short and J 9 bases short, with 14 bases between. The CDR3 DNA sequence: TGTGCCAGCAGTTACGTAGAGGGCATGAGTTCACCCCTCCACTTT. Translated: CASSYVEGMSSPLHF.

V is TRBV6-1 and J is TRBJ2-7; D is undetermined. CDR1 is MNHNS, CDR2 SASEGT, per germline. The CDR3 is 14 amino acids. V was cut by 1 base and J by 2 bases, with 9 bases left in between. The CDR3 loop is CASSEVFSTYEQYF. The CDR3 nucleotides are TGTGCCAGCAGTGAAGTATTCAGCACCTACGAGCAGTACTTC.

The chain has TRBV28 and TRBJ2-5; TRBD1 might be the D (5 bases). The J call may be incorrect, as the DNA end agrees better with TRBJ2-7. The CDR3 spans 12 residues. CDR1 and CDR2 from the germline V gene are MDHEN and SYDVKM. The DNA for the CDR3 is TGTGCCAGCGGGAACAGGATATACGAGCAGTACTTC. Protein product: CASGNRIYEQYF.

This rearrangement joins TRBV6-1 to TRBJ2-7; 7 bases map to TRBD1. This CDR3 spans 12 amino acids. The germline CDR1 and CDR2 sequences are MNHNS and SASEGT. The CDR3, as DNA: TGTGCAGGCCGGGACAGAAGCTACGAGCAGTACTTC. This translates into CAGRDRSYEQYF.

The CDR3 DNA reads as TGCGCCAGCAGCCAAGAAAATGGTCAGCCCCAGCATTTT. This encodes CASSQENGQPQHF. The chain is built from TRBV4-3 and TRBJ1-5, with D hard to call. V was cut by 0 bases and J by 6 bases, with 6 bases left in between. CDR1 is LGHNA and CDR2 is YSLEER in the germline V gene. The CDR3 consists of 13 residues.

The chain carries TRBV6-5 and TRBJ2-7; D is perhaps TRBD1 (5 bases). Trimming left V 6 bases short and J 2 bases short, with 11 bases between. The CDR3 is made up of 13 amino acids. Germline V gives CDR1 MNHEY, CDR2 SVGAGI. The CDR3 loop is CASRPQGPYEQYF. As DNA, the CDR3 is TGTGCCAGCAGACCTCAGGGCCCCTACGAGCAGTACTTC.

The chain recombines TRBV19 with TRBJ2-7; D is ambiguous. Germline V CDR1 and CDR2: LNHDA, SQIVND (reference sequence). The CDR3 length is 11 residues. Deletions cut 10 bases from V and 3 bases from J, with 10 bases between. CDR3 region: CATAERYEQYF. CDR3 nucleotides: TGTGCCACTGCAGAGCGCTACGAGCAGTACTTC.

The chain is built from TRBV10-1 and TRBJ2-2, with D maybe TRBD2 (7 bases). The V gene lost 3 bases and the J gene lost 7 bases, with 12 bases spanning the gap. The CDR3 spans 14 residues. Germline-derived CDR1 and CDR2 are WNHNN and SYGVQD (reference sequence). CDR3 residues: CASSDWGGHGELFF. CDR3 nucleotides: TGCGCCAGCAGTGATTGGGGGGGCCACGGGGAGCTGTTTTTT.

The chain carries TRBV7-3 and TRBJ2-7; 7 positions match TRBD2. CDR1 and CDR2 from the germline V gene are SGHTA and FQGTGA. The V gene end was trimmed by 5 bases and the J gene end by 2 bases; junction bases not matched to a gene: 12. The CDR3 length is 16 residues. CDR3 DNA sequence: TGTGCCAGCAGCCCCACGGGAGGAGGGCAGACCTACGAGCAGTACTTC. Translated, it gives CASSPTGGGQTYEQYF.

This clone was counted once. The V gene is TRBV6-5, the J gene TRBJ1-2, with TRBD1 as a possible D gene (6 bases). V lost 5 bases and J lost 4, with 14 bases in between. The germline gives CDR1 MNHEY, CDR2 SVGAGI. The CDR3 extends over 14 amino acids. The CDR3 DNA is TGTGCCAGCAGTGTTCAGGGGTTTGGCTATGGCTACACCTTC. It codes for CASSVQGFGYGYTF.

The chain couples TRBV5-1 to TRBJ2-5; no definite D call. This CDR3 has 14 residues. The germline V and J ends were trimmed by 0 bases and 0 bases, with 6 bases remaining between them. Germline values: CDR1 SGHRS, CDR2 YFSETQ. In DNA, the CDR3 is TGCGCCAGCAGCTTGGTGGCGGACCAAGAGACCCAGTACTTC. Translated, it gives CASSLVADQETQYF.

In this sample, this clone turned up a few times. The chain combines TRBV6-1 with TRBJ2-7, with 7 bases fitting TRBD2. V was clipped by 4 bases and J by 3 bases; unmatched bases: 3. Germline V lookup: CDR1 MNHNS, CDR2 SASEGT. The CDR3 contains 13 residues. CDR3 coding DNA: TGTGCCAGCAGTGGGGAGGGGTACTACGAGCAGTACTTC. It specifies CASSGEGYYEQYF.

The chain is built from TRBV27 and TRBJ2-1, with D maybe TRBD2 (5 bases). Germline V CDR1 and CDR2: MNHEY, SMNVEV (reference sequence). This CDR3 is built from 15 residues. Trimming took 5 bases from V and 1 from J, leaving 12 bases between them. The CDR3 loop is CASSAGYGSYNEQFF. CDR3 nucleotides: TGTGCCAGCAGTGCGGGCTACGGTTCCTACAATGAGCAGTTCTTC.

The chain uses TRBV18 and TRBJ2-7; either TRBD1 or TRBD2 may fit D (5 bases each). CDR3 length: 14 residues. The V gene's germline CDR1 is KGHSH and CDR2 LQKENI. The V gene lost 1 base and the J gene lost 2 bases, with 9 bases spanning the gap. The CDR3 sequence: CASSPRGFTYEQYF. CDR3 in DNA: TGTGCCAGCTCACCACGGGGGTTCACCTACGAGCAGTACTTC.

The rearrangement joins TRBV5-1 to TRBJ2-7; D gene ambiguous. The germline V gene has CDR1 SGHRS and CDR2 YFSETQ. Trimming shortened V by 0 bases and J by 2 bases, and 6 bases separated the two germline ends. The CDR3 covers 13 residues. In DNA form, the CDR3 reads TGCGCCAGCAGCTTGGCACTTGCCTACGAGCAGTACTTC. Amino acid sequence: CASSLALAYEQYF.

V and J are TRBV11-3 and TRBJ2-5; TRBD1 matches at 7 bases. The trim removed 5 bases at V and 1 base at J, leaving 7 bases unmatched. In germline, CDR1 is SGHNT, CDR2 YENEEA. The length of the CDR3 is 15 residues. This CDR3 is CASSPTGNPQETQYF. The CDR3 bases are TGTGCCAGCAGCCCGACAGGGAACCCCCAAGAGACCCAGTACTTC.

The CDR3 region has the DNA TGTGCCAGCAGCTTAGCACCGCGGGGGTCCCTCCACAATGAGCAGTTCTTC. Protein sequence: CASSLAPRGSLHNEQFF. The chain links TRBV7-6 to TRBJ2-1, with 7 nucleotides matching TRBD2. This CDR3 comprises 17 residues. The V gene end was trimmed by 0 bases and the J gene end by 5 bases; junction bases not matched to a gene: 10. Germline V gene lookup returns CDR1 SGHVS and CDR2 FNYEAQ.

In its sample, this clone was seen a few times. The chain couples TRBV5-4 to TRBJ2-3; TRBD2 might be the D (6 bases). Germline V gives CDR1 SGHNT, CDR2 YYREEE (reference sequence). The ends were cut back, 4 bases at V and 3 bases at J, with 21 bases in the middle. The CDR3 runs 17 residues. The CDR3 sequence is CASSLPFSGGGTDTQYF. The CDR3 coding sequence is TGTGCCAGCAGCCTGCCGTTTAGCGGAGGAGGTACAGATACGCAGTATTTT.

CDR3 nucleotide sequence: TGCGCCAGCAGCCTCTTAGCGGGAGCGAACACCGGGGAGCTGTTTTTT. It is translated as CASSLLAGANTGELFF. The chain combines TRBV5-1 with TRBJ2-2; 9 positions match TRBD2. Per germline, CDR1 SGHRS and CDR2 YFSETQ. Trimming removed 4 bases from V and 0 bases from J; junction bases left unmatched: 4. The CDR3 extends over 16 amino acids.

The genes are TRBV11-2 and TRBJ2-7, with D unclear. This CDR3 has 12 residues. Germline V CDR1 and CDR2: SGHAT, FQNNGV. V was cut by 5 bases and J by 7 bases, with 12 bases left in between. The CDR3 nucleotides read TGTGCCAGCAGCGCCTCTAGTCAAGAGCAGTACTTC. It specifies CASSASSQEQYF.

The chain combines TRBV7-8 with TRBJ1-3; D ambiguous. The V gene lost 1 base and the J gene lost 6 bases, with 10 bases spanning the gap. This CDR3 has 14 amino acids. Per germline, CDR1 SGHVS and CDR2 FQNEAQ. For the CDR3, the DNA is TGTGCCAGCAGCTTAGTCCTTTCCGAAAACACCATATATTTT. Protein product: CASSLVLSENTIYF.

This rearrangement joins TRBV10-3 to TRBJ2-1; 7 positions match TRBD1. V was pared by 7 bases and J by 5 bases, with 8 bases of the junction left unmatched. Per the germline V gene, CDR1 is ENHRY and CDR2 is SYGVKD. This CDR3 comprises 14 residues. CDR3: CAITPGQTNNEQFF. The DNA for the CDR3 is TGTGCCATCACTCCGGGACAGACAAACAATGAGCAGTTCTTC.

CDR3: CASSLAGSGGGTGELFF. The CDR3, as DNA: TGCGCCAGCAGCTTGGCGGGCTCCGGGGGAGGAACCGGGGAGCTGTTTTTT. The chain joins TRBV5-1 to TRBJ2-2; perhaps TRBD2 as D (6 bases). The ends were cut back, 0 bases at V and 5 bases at J, with 17 bases in the middle. The germline gives CDR1 SGHRS, CDR2 YFSETQ. This CDR3 contains 17 residues.

This sequence joins TRBV30 and TRBJ1-1, with D hard to call. This CDR3 is built from 13 residues. Trimming removed 2 bases at V and 0 bases at J, with 7 bases between. Germline CDR1 reads GTSNPN; CDR2 reads SVGIG (reference sequence). The CDR3 DNA is TGTGCCTGGAGTACTCTAATGAACACTGAAGCTTTCTTT. It yields the protein CAWSTLMNTEAFF.